The clone carrying this T cell receptor (beta chain) was detected only a few times. Antigen specificity is unknown. The ends were cut back, 3 bases at V and 7 bases at J, with 13 bases in the middle. The CDR3 totals 14 residues. Germline V gene sequence: CDR1 MRHNA, CDR2 SNTAGT. Method: immunoSEQ multiplex PCR; TCRdb's copy keeps in-frame clones and lacks some. This repertoire shows about 110,000 clones, approximately 70% found once; its top ten account for 20% to 25%. These data belong to a study of shared clonotypes between healthy human individuals. The wider study: Researchers assigned three CD4 naive, three CD4 memory, two CD8 naive and one CD8 memory plate to each donor.

General study results and limits: Relative to their counterparts shared across all four donors, non-shared clonotypes exhibited diminished generation probabilities. Larger estimated richness was generally seen in naive subsets than in memory subsets.

The TCR was taken from a young woman in good health. The sample was memory CD8+ T cells sorted from blood. The subset here: CD45RO+ cells pooled with CCR7-negative TemRA cells. The chain joins TRBV6-4 to TRBJ2-1; D might be TRBD2 (6 bases). CDR3: CASSESSEGNEQFF. The CDR3 DNA is TGTGCCAGCAGTGAGTCTAGCGAAGGGAATGAGCAGTTCTTC.